The clone carrying this T cell receptor beta chain was seen a few times. This specimen comes from a study of identical twins. TCRdb called the 5' RACE reads again in MiXCR, with one record for every CDR3 protein. In the table there are 700,000 or so distinct CDR3 sequences, less than 25% of which are singletons. Germline trimming cut 0 bases from V and 6 bases from J; bases unmatched to any gene: 3. The CDR3 is made up of 16 amino acids. The germline V gene has CDR1 MNHEY and CDR2 SVGAGI. The data also belong to a second study, concerning T cells expressing NK-cell markers. That source adds: Sorting was limited to alpha-beta TCR-expressing T cells with an anti-gamma-delta TCR antibody in several experiments.

Sequences were obtained from PBMCs. This clonotype originated in a woman between 18 and 29 years old in good health. This chain joins TRBV6-5 and TRBJ1-6, with 9 bases matching TRBD1. The CDR3 sequence: CASSYSMDRGNSPLHF. In nucleotides, the CDR3 is TGTGCCAGCAGTTACTCGATGGACAGGGGTAATTCACCCCTCCACTTT.